This record looks at one T cell receptor (beta chain) sequence and its context. Its antigen is unknown. These data belong to a study of shared clonotypes between healthy human individuals. About the study: Every donor yielded three CD4 naive, three CD4 memory, two CD8 naive and one CD8 memory plate. The study's findings and limits: Naive subsets generally had larger estimated richness than memory subsets. What limited the represented genetic and exposure-history diversity was the small number of donors. Shared clonotypes across all four donors exceeded non-shared ones in generation probability.

TCRdb keeps only in-frame clones here, not all; method: immunoSEQ multiplex PCR. The table lists approximately 2.5 million clones, roughly 93% of them singletons, with about 0.34% in the top ten. The sequence was obtained from a man aged 18 to 30 in good health. Some clones in this sample may be carry-over from other donors' samples. Sequenced input: naive CD4+ T cells from PBMCs. Subset reported: CD45RA+ positively selected.

The CDR3 bases are TGTGCCAGCAGCGCGTCTGTGGGCGTAAACTACGAGCAGTACTTC. It specifies CASSASVGVNYEQYF. The rearrangement joins TRBV7-7 to TRBJ2-7; D is unclear. The CDR3 is 15 residues long. Trimming pared 5 bases from V and 3 bases from J, leaving 17 bases between. The V gene's germline CDR1 is SSHAT and CDR2 FNYEAQ (reference sequence).